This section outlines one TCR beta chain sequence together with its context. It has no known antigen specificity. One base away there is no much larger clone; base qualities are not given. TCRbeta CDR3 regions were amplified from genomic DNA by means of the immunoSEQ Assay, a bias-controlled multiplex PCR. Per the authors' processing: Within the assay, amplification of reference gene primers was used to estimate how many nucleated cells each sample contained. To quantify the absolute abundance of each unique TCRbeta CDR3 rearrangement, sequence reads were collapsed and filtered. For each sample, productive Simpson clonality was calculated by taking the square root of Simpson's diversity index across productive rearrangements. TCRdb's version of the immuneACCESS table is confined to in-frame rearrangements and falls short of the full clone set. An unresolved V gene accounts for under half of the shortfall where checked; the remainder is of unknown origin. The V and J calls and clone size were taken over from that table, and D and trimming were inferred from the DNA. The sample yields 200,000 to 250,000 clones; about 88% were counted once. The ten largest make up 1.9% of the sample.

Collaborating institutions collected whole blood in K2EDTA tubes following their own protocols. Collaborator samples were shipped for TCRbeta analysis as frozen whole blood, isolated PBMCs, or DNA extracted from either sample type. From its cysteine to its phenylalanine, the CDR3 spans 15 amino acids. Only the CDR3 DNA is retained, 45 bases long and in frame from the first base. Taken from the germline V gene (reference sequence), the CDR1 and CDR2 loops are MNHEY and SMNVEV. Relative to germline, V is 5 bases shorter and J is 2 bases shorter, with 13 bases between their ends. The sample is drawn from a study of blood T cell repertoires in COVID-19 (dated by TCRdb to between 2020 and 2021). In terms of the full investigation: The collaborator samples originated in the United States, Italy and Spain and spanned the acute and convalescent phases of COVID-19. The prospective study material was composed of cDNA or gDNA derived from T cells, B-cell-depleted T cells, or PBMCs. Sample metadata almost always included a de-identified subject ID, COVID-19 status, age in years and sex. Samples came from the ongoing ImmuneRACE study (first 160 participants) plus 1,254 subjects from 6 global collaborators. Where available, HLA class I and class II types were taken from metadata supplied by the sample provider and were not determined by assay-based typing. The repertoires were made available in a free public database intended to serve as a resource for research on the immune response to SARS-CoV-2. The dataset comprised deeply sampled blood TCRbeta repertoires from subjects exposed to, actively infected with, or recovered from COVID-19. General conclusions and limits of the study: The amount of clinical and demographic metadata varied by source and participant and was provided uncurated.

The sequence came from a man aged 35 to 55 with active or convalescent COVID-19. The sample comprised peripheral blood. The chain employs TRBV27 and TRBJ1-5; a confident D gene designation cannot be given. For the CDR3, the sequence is CASSPSSSGNQPQHF. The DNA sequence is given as TGTGCCAGCAGTCCGTCTAGCTCGGGCAATCAGCCCCAGCATTTT.